These T cell receptor beta chains were read from a single sample in a study of glioma-infiltrating T cells after dendritic cell vaccination. Data came from immunoSEQ multiplex PCR; TCRdb stores just in-frame clones and leaves some out. Of tens of thousands of clones in the sample, about 85% were seen once. Sequencing used blood, obtained after dendritic cell vaccination. The receptors come from a human donor with glioblastoma. The conserved cysteine and the conserved F or W are not part of the CDR3 here. A D gene is named only where the DNA matches it firmly.

j_call d_call cdr3_length v_call cdr3_aa
TRBJ1-2 . 11 TRBV28 AGGRGLEYGYT
TRBJ2-5 TRBD2 14 TRBV10-1 ASSDHTSGRQETQY
TRBJ2-2 TRBD2 14 TRBV28 ASSNWGTSGTGELF
TRBJ2-7 . 14 TRBV7-3 ASSLRSGASSYEQY
TRBJ1-2 . 12 TRBV5-5 ASSKRAGNYGYT
TRBJ2-7 TRBD2 13 TRBV9 ASSVDSSGNYEQY
TRBJ2-3 TRBD1 13 TRBV25-1 ASSEAGGNADTQY
TRBJ2-7 TRBD2 11 TRBV28 ASSGGASYEQY
TRBJ2-7 . 15 TRBV5-6 ASSLVPGGGVRNEQY
TRBJ2-7 TRBD2 14 TRBV4-1 ASSHPGGANNYEQY
TRBJ2-1 TRBD2 12 TRBV25-1 ASSKREPYNEQF
TRBJ1-6 TRBD1 12 TRBV19 ASSSQGDGSPLH
TRBJ2-3 TRBD2 18 TRBV9 ASSVDPSGGPSPSTDTQY
TRBJ1-5 . 11 TRBV7-5 VAQRAGNQPQH
TRBJ2-7 TRBD2 12 TRBV19 ASSILAGGDEQY
TRBJ1-5 TRBD1 13 TRBV6-5 ASRTGQGEGQPQH
TRBJ2-7 TRBD1 11 TRBV5-6 ASSLRQGYEQY
TRBJ2-7 TRBD2 15 TRBV5-4 ASSLVPKTSGYYEQY
TRBJ2-7 . 13 TRBV19 ASSIDGQGYYEQY
TRBJ1-5 . 12 TRBV28 ASSSGGGHQPQH
TRBJ1-1 TRBD1 16 TRBV19 ASSIEGGGGGWNTEAF
TRBJ2-1 TRBD1 14 TRBV28 ASSTIGQGSHNEQF
TRBJ2-2 TRBD2 13 TRBV19 ASSQASGNTGELF
TRBJ1-2 . 11 TRBV4-1 ASSVQGVDGYT
TRBJ2-7 TRBD1 15 TRBV4-3 ASSQGTGRYSTYEQY
. . 13 TRBV6-5 ASSKEQGKTYEQY
TRBJ2-7 . 12 TRBV7-9 ASSESGYSYEQY
TRBJ2-3 TRBD1 11 TRBV7-3 ASSLGDRDTQY